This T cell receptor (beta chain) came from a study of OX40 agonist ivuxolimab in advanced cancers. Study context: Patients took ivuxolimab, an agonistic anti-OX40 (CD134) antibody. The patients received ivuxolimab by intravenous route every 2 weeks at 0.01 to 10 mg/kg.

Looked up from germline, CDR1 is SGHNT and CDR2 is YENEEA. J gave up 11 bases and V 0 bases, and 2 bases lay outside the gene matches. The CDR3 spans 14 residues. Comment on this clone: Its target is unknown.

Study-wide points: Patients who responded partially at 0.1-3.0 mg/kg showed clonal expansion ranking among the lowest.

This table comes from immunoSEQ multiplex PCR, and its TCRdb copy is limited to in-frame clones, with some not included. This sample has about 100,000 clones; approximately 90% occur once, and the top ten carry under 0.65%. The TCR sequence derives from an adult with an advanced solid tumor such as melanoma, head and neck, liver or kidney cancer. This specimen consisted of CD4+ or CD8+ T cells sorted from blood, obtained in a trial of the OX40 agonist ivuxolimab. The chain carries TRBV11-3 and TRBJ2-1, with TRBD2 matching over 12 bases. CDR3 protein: CASSLELAGGQQFF. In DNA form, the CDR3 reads TGTGCCAGCAGCTTAGAACTAGCGGGAGGCCAGCAGTTCTTC.